This T cell receptor (beta chain) was sequenced for a study of metastatic and nonmetastatic thyroid tumors (dated by TCRdb to about 2020). Regarding the research as a whole: Repertoires were compared across peripheral blood and tumor or nodule tissue samples from malignant and benign thyroid patients.

This clone was counted many times. Its antigen has not been determined. No base-level quality is on record; no much larger clone is a single base apart. The library was made by PCR. The sample was run on an Illumina HiSeq 4000. High-throughput sequencing was used to profile the CDR3 region of the TCR beta-chain in every patient. In the original analysis: Drawing on CDR3 differences between clinicopathological groups, the researchers built a classifier meant to tell apart patients with distant-metastatic papillary thyroid cancer. The Shannon index was used to assess repertoire diversity, and the Morisita-Horn index was used to assess tumor-blood repertoire similarity. TCRdb took the public reads, trimmed them with fastp at Q25, ran MiXCR for clone calling and kept in-frame beta chains. The V and J calls here are based on TCRdb, not the publication. This sample lists under 45,000 clones; 15% to 20% were detected once. About 13% of the sample is in the top ten clones.

CDR1 and CDR2 are read off the germline V gene as MNHEY and SVGEGT. The CDR3 spans 14 residues, from the cysteine through the phenylalanine. Kept here is only the CDR3 DNA, which spans 42 bases and is read in frame from base 1. V ends up 7 bases short and J 2 bases short, with an unmatched junction base count of 6. No patient had received any treatment before thyroid surgery. Using T-cell receptor beta sequencing, the study looked back at clinical samples from patients collected from about 2011 to 2019. Findings and caveats that apply to the study as a whole: In both blood and tumor samples, TCR beta diversity was reported to be significantly higher in malignant tumors than in benign nodules.

In this chain, TRBV6-2 or TRBV6-3 is recombined with TRBJ2-7; 9 bases in the junction line up with TRBD1. This receptor was taken from a female donor with papillary thyroid cancer or a benign thyroid nodule (not recorded which). Some clones in this sample may be carry-over from other donors' samples. The sequenced material came from tumor tissue. The CDR3 here reads CASTGTGQTYEQYF. The sequenced DNA is TGTGCCAGCACCGGGACAGGGCAAACCTACGAGCAGTACTTC.